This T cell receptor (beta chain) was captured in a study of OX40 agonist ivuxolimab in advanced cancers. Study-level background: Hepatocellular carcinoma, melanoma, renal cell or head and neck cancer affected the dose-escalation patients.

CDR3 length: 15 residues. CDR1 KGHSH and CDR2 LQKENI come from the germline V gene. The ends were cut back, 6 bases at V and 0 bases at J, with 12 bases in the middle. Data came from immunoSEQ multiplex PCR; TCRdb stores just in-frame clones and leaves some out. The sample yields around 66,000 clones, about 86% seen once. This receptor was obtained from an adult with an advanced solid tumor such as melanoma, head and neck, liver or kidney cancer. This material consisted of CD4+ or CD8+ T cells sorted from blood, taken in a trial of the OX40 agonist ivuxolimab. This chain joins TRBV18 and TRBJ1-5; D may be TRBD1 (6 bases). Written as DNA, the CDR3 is TGTGCCAGCTCTACCGGACAGCATAGCAATCAGCCCCAGCATTTT. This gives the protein CASSTGQHSNQPQHF.